The clone carrying this TCR beta chain has just one count. What it binds is unknown. Profiled with immunoSEQ multiplex PCR; TCRdb holds only in-frame clones, not every one. The sample carries 800,000 or so clones, just over 95% recorded once. This entry comes from a study of shared clonotypes between healthy human individuals. Study information: Aged 18 to 49, the donors were a couple of women and a few men. Study findings and constraints: Few donors limited the genetic and exposure-history diversity represented. Shared clonotypes: about 4.6% naive CD4, around 4% naive CD8, about 2.2% memory CD4, approximately 0.37% memory CD8. Memory subsets generally showed smaller estimated richness than naive subsets did.

The CDR3 contains 14 residues. V dropped 3 bases and J dropped 2 bases, with 12 bases sitting between them. Germline V lookup: CDR1 SGHDT, CDR2 YYEEEE. Positively selected for CCR7, the CD45RO-negative cells used as naive CD8 cells excluded terminally differentiated effector memory CD45RA+ cells. Specimen: naive CD8+ T cells sorted from blood. The V and J genes are TRBV5-6 and TRBJ2-7, with D perhaps TRBD1 (5 bases). The source of this sequence is a man aged 25-45 years in good health. The CDR3 nucleotides read TGTGCCAGCAGCTGGGGCAGGGCGGCCTACGAGCAGTACTTC. Residues: CASSWGRAAYEQYF.